The 32 T cell receptor beta chains below come from one sample, sequenced in a study of T-cell reconstitution after alpha-beta-depleted transplantation in children. TCRbeta library preparation incorporated unique molecular identifiers. TCRdb reprocessed the PCR reads with MiXCR, giving one entry per CDR3 protein. The data hold fewer than 550,000 distinct CDR3 sequences, with 10% to 12% observed a single time. Sequencing used PBMCs, mostly from graft donor cells, obtained 180 days after TCRalphabeta/CD19-depleted stem cell transplant. These receptors all come from a female patient between 2 and 15 years old who had a stem cell transplant for aplastic anemia, so the T cells may come from the graft donor.

The CDR3: CASSQDNRVSGANEQFF. Written as DNA, the CDR3 is TGTGCCAGCAGCCAAGATAACAGGGTTAGCGGCGCTAATGAGCAGTTCTTC. This chain uses TRBV14 with TRBJ2-1; D tentatively fits TRBD1 or TRBD2 (6 bases each). With 0 bases removed from V and 7 bases from J, the gap between germline ends came to 19 bases. CDR3 length: 17 amino acids. Per the germline V gene, CDR1 is SGHDN and CDR2 is FVKESK.

This chain links TRBV20-1 with TRBJ2-1; no clear D gene. There are 14 residues in the CDR3. Germline CDR1 is DFQATT and CDR2 is SNEGSKA (reference sequence). V dropped 2 bases and J dropped 5 bases, with 13 bases sitting between them. The CDR3, as DNA: TGCAGTGCTAGATCCGAACGAGCTGACAATGAGCAGTTCTTC. Translating it yields CSARSERADNEQFF.

The rearrangement uses TRBV11-2 and TRBJ1-2; no clear D gene. In germline, CDR1 is SGHAT, CDR2 FQNNGV. The V end lost 3 bases, the J end lost 1 base, and 9 bases lay between the germline ends. CDR3 length: 14 amino acids. This chain's CDR3 is CASSLGSVNYGYTF. The CDR3 bases are TGTGCCAGCAGCTTGGGGTCGGTTAACTATGGCTACACCTTC. Supplemented by reference TRBV11-2 and TRBJ1-2, the full variable domain reads EAGVAQSPRYKIIEKRQSVAFWCNPISGHATLYWYQQILGQGPKLLIQFQNNGVVDDSQLPKDRFSAERLKGVDSTLKIQPAKLEDSAVYLCASSLGSVNYGYTFGSGTRLTVV.

This clonotype was picked up a small number of times. The chain is built from TRBV12-3 or TRBV12-4 and TRBJ1-1, with TRBD1 identical over 12 bases. The ends lost 3 bases at V and 1 base at J; junction bases unmatched: 3. This CDR3 has 16 amino acids. CDR3 bases: TGTGCCAGCAGTTTCGGGACAGGGGGCTCGAACACTGAAGCTTTCTTT. It codes for CASSFGTGGSNTEAFF.

In this sample, this clonotype turned up a few times. The chain uses TRBV29-1 and TRBJ1-4; a possible D gene is TRBD1 (6 bases). V dropped 6 bases and J dropped 3 bases, with 11 bases sitting between them. Germline V gene sequence: CDR1 SQVTM, CDR2 ANQGSEA. There are 13 residues in the CDR3. The CDR3 bases are TGCAGCGTCGCAGGGGCACCTAATGAAAAACTGTTTTTT. Its protein product is CSVAGAPNEKLFF.

The rearrangement joins TRBV7-2 to TRBJ2-3; TRBD2 aligns across 10 bases. This CDR3 is 16 amino acids long. The ends lost 6 bases at V and 0 bases at J; junction bases unmatched: 6. Germline values: CDR1 SGHTA, CDR2 FQGNSA. The CDR3 sequence is CASSLAGAFSTDTQYF. The CDR3 nucleotides read TGTGCCAGCAGTCTAGCGGGAGCCTTTAGCACAGATACGCAGTATTTT.

This clonotype was recorded a few times. This chain uses TRBV5-1 with TRBJ2-3; 11 bases are a match to TRBD2. CDR3 length: 15 amino acids. V was pared by 7 bases and J by 1 base, with 5 bases of the junction left unmatched. Germline V gives CDR1 SGHRS, CDR2 YFSETQ. DNA for the CDR3: TGCGCCAGCGGGCTAGCGGGAGGCCGCACAGATACGCAGTATTTT. Amino acids: CASGLAGGRTDTQYF.

The table lists this clonotype with many counts. The chain joins TRBV29-1 to TRBJ2-7; 12 nucleotides line up with TRBD2. The germline V gene encodes CDR1 SQVTM and CDR2 ANQGSEA. This CDR3 contains 15 residues. With V trimmed by 1 base and J by 1 base, 2 bases remained unmatched. The CDR3: CSVEALAGGSYEQYF. The CDR3 DNA is TGCAGCGTTGAAGCTCTAGCGGGAGGGTCCTACGAGCAGTACTTC.

The rearrangement uses TRBV6-5 and TRBJ1-4; D gene ambiguous. Trimming took 2 bases from V and 0 from J, leaving 4 bases between them. This CDR3 has 14 residues. Germline values: CDR1 MNHEY, CDR2 SVGAGI. The CDR3 protein is CASSYRSTNEKLFF. The CDR3 bases are TGTGCCAGCAGTTACAGATCAACTAATGAAAAACTGTTTTTT.

The CDR3 loop is CASSSGGTGGYEQFF. CDR3 bases: TGTGCCAGCAGTTCCGGGGGGACAGGGGGCTATGAGCAGTTCTTC. The rearrangement joins TRBV28 to TRBJ2-1; 12 nucleotides match TRBD1. V shed 4 bases and J 8 bases; nucleotides not matched to a gene: 6. In germline, CDR1 is MDHEN, CDR2 SYDVKM. CDR3 length: 15 amino acids.

Comments on this clonotype: Just one base apart from a much larger clone, this may be a read error. The rearrangement links TRBV28 to TRBJ1-1; D is unresolved. Between the trimmed V and J ends, which lost 6 bases and 8 bases, there was a span of 16 bases. CDR1 is MDHEN and CDR2 is SYDVKM in the germline V gene. This CDR3 spans 13 amino acids. CDR3 nucleotide sequence: TGTGCCAGCAGCCCAATAGATATCAGGGAAGCTTTCTTT. Encoded protein: CASSPIDIREAFF.

This chain joins TRBV7-9 and TRBJ1-1; tentatively, D is TRBD1 (5 bases). The CDR3 is 15 amino acids. The germline CDR1 and CDR2 sequences are SEHNR and FQNEAQ (reference sequence). Trimming removed 5 bases from V and 7 bases from J, with 20 bases in between. CDR3 coding DNA: TGTGCCAGCAGCGGCTTGGGCGTCCAAAGGGGTGAAGCTTTCTTT. Translation gives CASSGLGVQRGEAFF.

This clonotype turned up a few times. The J gene is TRBJ2-1, the V gene TRBV5-8; D is undetermined. With 4 bases removed from V and 1 base from J, the gap between germline ends came to 15 bases. Germline-derived CDR1 and CDR2 are SGHTS and YDEGEE. The CDR3 has 16 residues. The CDR3 nucleotides are TGTGCCAGCAGCCAATATAGGGTTCGGTCCTACAATGAGCAGTTCTTC. This gives the protein CASSQYRVRSYNEQFF.

J is TRBJ2-7 and V is TRBV7-9, with unresolved D. The V gene lost 5 bases and the J gene lost 6 bases, with 8 bases spanning the gap. This CDR3 region has 11 residues. Germline lookup yields CDR1 SEHNR and CDR2 FQNEAQ (reference sequence). The CDR3 sequence is CASSHSREQYF. The CDR3, as DNA: TGTGCCAGCAGCCACTCGCGCGAGCAGTACTTC.

This clonotype turned up a few times. V is TRBV6-5 and J is TRBJ1-6; TRBD1 matches 7 bases. Trimming at V came to 0 bases and at J to 7 bases, leaving 3 bases not matched to a gene. CDR1 is MNHEY and CDR2 is SVGAGI in the germline V gene. The CDR3 runs 15 residues. CDR3 loop: CASSYSTGWNSPLHF. CDR3 DNA sequence: TGTGCCAGCAGTTACTCGACAGGGTGGAATTCACCCCTCCACTTT.

This clonotype has a count of ten or more. The chain carries TRBV12-3 or TRBV12-4 and TRBJ2-4; D may be TRBD1 (6 bases). Trimming removed 5 bases at V and 0 bases at J, with 8 bases between. CDR3 size: 14 residues. The CDR3 spells CASSHRVAKNIQYF. The CDR3 DNA sequence: TGTGCCAGCAGTCACAGGGTAGCCAAAAACATTCAGTACTTC.

This clonotype has just a few counts. V gene TRBV2 combines with J gene TRBJ2-1; tentative D call: TRBD1 (8 bases). Between the trimmed V and J ends, which lost 6 bases and 9 bases, there was a span of 24 bases. The CDR3 runs to 16 residues. In germline, CDR1 is SNHLY, CDR2 FYNNEI. CDR3 amino acids: CASSALTGAAGAEQFF. DNA of the CDR3: TGTGCCAGCAGCGCATTGACAGGGGCGGCGGGAGCTGAGCAGTTCTTC.

With respect to this clonotype: Just one base apart from a much larger clone, this may be a read error. The chain joins TRBV20-1 to TRBJ1-2, with TRBD1 identical over 7 bases. The CDR3 loop spans 11 amino acids. The germline V gene has CDR1 DFQATT and CDR2 SNEGSKA (reference sequence). CDR3 in amino acids: CSPGQNYGYTF. The CDR3 bases are TGCAGCCCGGGACAGAACTATGGCTACACCTTC.

The CDR3 loop is CASSLFGRTGGRSNQPQHF. In DNA form, the CDR3 reads TGTGCCAGCAGTTTATTTGGTCGTACAGGGGGACGGAGCAATCAGCCCCAGCATTTT. This chain joins TRBV28 and TRBJ1-5; 8 bases align to TRBD1. Germline trimming cut 1 base from V and 1 base from J; bases unmatched to any gene: 12. This CDR3 is 19 amino acids long. Germline V gives CDR1 MDHEN, CDR2 SYDVKM. Combining the CDR3 with reference TRBV28 and TRBJ1-5 gives the whole variable domain DVKVTQSSRYLVKRTGEKVFLECVQDMDHENMFWYRQDPGLGLRLIYFSYDVKMKEKGDIPEGYSVSREKKERFSLILESASTNQTSMYLCASSLFGRTGGRSNQPQHFGDGTRLSIL.

This clonotype was found many times. This chain connects TRBV7-3 to TRBJ2-3; 7 bases fit TRBD1. Germline V CDR1 and CDR2: SGHTA, FQGTGA. J was trimmed by 8 bases and V by 2 bases; bases with no gene match: 13. The CDR3 has 16 residues. The CDR3 DNA sequence: TGTGCCAGCAGCTTAGACAGGGATAGGGGTCGGGGTACGCAGTATTTT. As protein: CASSLDRDRGRGTQYF.

Ten or more counts support this clonotype. This rearrangement joins TRBV15 to TRBJ2-2; unclear D gene. V dropped 3 bases and J dropped 1 base, with 9 bases sitting between them. CDR1 LNHNV and CDR2 YYDKDF come from the germline V gene (reference sequence). This CDR3 comprises 15 residues. The CDR3 protein is CATSRGWGNTGELFF. DNA for the CDR3: TGTGCCACCAGCAGGGGATGGGGGAACACCGGGGAGCTGTTTTTT.

This clonotype was detected only a few times. V usage is TRBV27 and J usage is TRBJ1-6, with 11 bases aligning to TRBD1. The CDR3 has 15 amino acids. Germline-derived CDR1 and CDR2 are MNHEY and SMNVEV (reference sequence). V gave up 4 bases and J gave up 9 bases; unmatched junction bases: 5. Here the CDR3 reads CASSSRTGGGSPLHF. CDR3 bases: TGTGCCAGCAGTTCCCGGACAGGGGGCGGTTCACCCCTCCACTTT.

The rearrangement uses TRBV28 and TRBJ2-7; TRBD2 aligns across 7 bases. The CDR3 length is 15 residues. Germline CDR1 is MDHEN and CDR2 is SYDVKM. Trimming at V came to 3 bases and at J to 1 base, leaving 6 bases not matched to a gene. CDR3 bases: TGTGCCAGCAGTTTCGTGGGAGGGCGGTCCTACGAGCAGTACTTC. Its protein is CASSFVGGRSYEQYF.

In its sample, this clonotype was seen many times. The V call is TRBV7-7, the J call TRBJ2-1, with D perhaps matching TRBD1 (5 bases). CDR1 SSHAT and CDR2 FNYEAQ come from the germline V gene (reference sequence). V lost 1 base and J 4 bases, leaving 8 bases between the germline ends. The CDR3 spans 14 residues. CDR3: CASSLDAGYNEQFF. Written as DNA, the CDR3 is TGTGCCAGCAGCTTAGATGCAGGGTACAATGAGCAGTTCTTC.

This clonotype turned up a few times. CDR3 amino acids: CASSLLWGTDTQYF. The CDR3 DNA reads as TGTGCCAGCAGCTTATTGTGGGGCACAGATACGCAGTATTTT. This chain joins TRBV7-6 and TRBJ2-3; D is undetermined. CDR1 and CDR2 from the germline V gene are SGHVS and FNYEAQ. V lost 2 bases to trimming and J lost 1 base, with 7 bases between them. This CDR3 comprises 14 residues.

The sample holds a few counts of this clonotype. V and J are TRBV5-1 and TRBJ2-7, with 8 nucleotides matching TRBD2. The trim removed 0 bases at V and 4 bases at J, leaving 9 bases unmatched. This CDR3 is built from 16 residues. Germline V CDR1 and CDR2: SGHRS, YFSETQ. This CDR3 is CASSLGSGRNYYEQYV. CDR3 nucleotide sequence: TGCGCCAGCAGCTTGGGGAGCGGGAGAAATTATTACGAGCAGTACGTC.

The chain couples TRBV6-1 to TRBJ2-5; maybe TRBD2 (6 bases). Trimming took off 7 bases at V and 5 bases at J, with 26 bases between the two ends. CDR1 is MNHNS and CDR2 is SASEGT in the germline V gene. This CDR3 spans 17 amino acids. The CDR3 is CASTLTGRSPNGETQYF. In nucleotides, the CDR3 is TGTGCCAGCACCCTTACGGGGAGGAGCCCCAACGGGGAGACCCAGTACTTC.

The table lists this clonotype with a few counts. The chain uses TRBV9 and TRBJ2-1; D is possibly TRBD1 or TRBD2 (5 bases each). V gave up 4 bases and J gave up 0 bases, with 17 bases separating them. Germline V CDR1 and CDR2: SGDLS, YYNGEE. CDR3 size: 17 residues. CDR3 residues: CASSLPTLGDSYNEQFF. CDR3 bases: TGTGCCAGCAGCCTGCCGACCTTGGGGGACTCCTACAATGAGCAGTTCTTC.

This clonotype was seen more than once but under ten times. J is TRBJ2-7 and V is TRBV5-5; a weak D match, TRBD2 (5 bases). This CDR3 has 15 amino acids. Germline V gene sequence: CDR1 SGHKS, CDR2 YYEKEE (reference sequence). V shed 10 bases and J shed 2 bases, with 22 bases lying between them. The CDR3 DNA sequence: TGTGCCCAACTGGGCGGGTCCCCTCAGGCCTACGAGCAGTACTTC. The encoded protein is CAQLGGSPQAYEQYF.

This clonotype occurred many times. The chain has TRBV29-1 and TRBJ2-4; TRBD1 matches 8 bases. Germline V gene data show CDR1 as SQVTM and CDR2 as ANQGSEA. The length of the CDR3 is 14 residues. Germline trimming cut 6 bases from V and 3 bases from J; bases unmatched to any gene: 7. DNA for the CDR3: TGCAGCGTGACCGCAGGGGGCGACAAAAACATTCAGTACTTC. Amino acids: CSVTAGGDKNIQYF.

The chain couples TRBV12-5 to TRBJ1-2; 8 nucleotides match TRBD1. The CDR3 extends over 14 amino acids. Germline assignment: CDR1 LGHNT and CDR2 FRNRAP. V was pared by 6 bases and J by 8 bases, with 11 bases of the junction left unmatched. CDR3 coding DNA: TGTGCTAGTGGCCCTACGGACAGGGTCGGCGGCTACACCTTC. It specifies CASGPTDRVGGYTF.

Turning to this clonotype: At one boundary the junction diverges from the germline segment, which might be a read error. The CDR3 reads CATSRAGTSRTPVDF. The CDR3 DNA reads as TGTGCCACCAGCAGGGCCGGGACTAGTAGAACCCCTGTGGACTTC. This chain uses TRBV15 with TRBJ2-7; TRBD2 agrees at 8 bases. From germline, CDR1 is LNHNV and CDR2 YYDKDF (reference sequence). The CDR3 loop spans 15 amino acids. The full variable domain, completed using reference TRBV15 and TRBJ2-7, is DAMVIQNPRYQVTQFGKPVTLSCSQTLNHNVMYWYQQKSSQAPKLLFHYYDKDFNNEADTPDNFQSRRPNTSFCFLDIRSPGLGDTAMYLCATSRAGTSRTPVDFGPGTRLTVT.